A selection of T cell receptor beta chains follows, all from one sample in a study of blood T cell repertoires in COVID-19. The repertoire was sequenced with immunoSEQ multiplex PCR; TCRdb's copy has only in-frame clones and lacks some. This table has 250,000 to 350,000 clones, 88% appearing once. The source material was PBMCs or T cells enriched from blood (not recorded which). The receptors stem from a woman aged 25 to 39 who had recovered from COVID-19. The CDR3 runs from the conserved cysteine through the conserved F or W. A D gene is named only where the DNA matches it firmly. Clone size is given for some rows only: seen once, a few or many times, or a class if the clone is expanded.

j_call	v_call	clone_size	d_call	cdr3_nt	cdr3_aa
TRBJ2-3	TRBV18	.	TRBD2	TGTGCCAGCTCACCCCTAGGACTAGCGGGAGTCTTGAATACGCAGTATTTT	CASSPLGLAGVLNTQYF
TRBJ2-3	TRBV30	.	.	TGTGCCTGGGGTCACAACACAGATACGCAGTATTTT	CAWGHNTDTQYF
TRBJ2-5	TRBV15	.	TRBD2	TGTGCCACCAGCAGTCCCGGGACTAGTCAAGAGACCCAGTACTTC	CATSSPGTSQETQYF
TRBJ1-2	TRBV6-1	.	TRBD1	TGTGCCAGCAGTGAACAGACAGGGAGAGTAGAGGGCTACACCTTC	CASSEQTGRVEGYTF
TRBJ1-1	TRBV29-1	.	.	TGCAGCGTCCAGGGCCAGCATGCCGTAGGCACTGAAGCTTTCTTT	CSVQGQHAVGTEAFF
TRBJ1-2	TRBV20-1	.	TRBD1	TGCAGTGCTAGTGACAGGGTGGGCTATGGCTACACCTTC	CSASDRVGYGYTF
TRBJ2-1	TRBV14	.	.	TGTGCCAGCAGCCAAGCGGGAGTGTTCAATGAGCAGTTCTTC	CASSQAGVFNEQFF
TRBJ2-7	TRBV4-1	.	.	TGCGCCAGCAGCCGAGGACAGTCAAGCTCCTACGAGCAGTACTTC	CASSRGQSSSYEQYF
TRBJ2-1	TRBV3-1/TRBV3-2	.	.	TGTGCCAGCAGCCGTTTTCTAGCGTACAATGAGCAGTTCTTC	CASSRFLAYNEQFF
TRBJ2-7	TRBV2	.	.	TGTGCCAGCAGTGCCCAGGAAGTCCCCTTAGACGAGCAGTACTTC	CASSAQEVPLDEQYF
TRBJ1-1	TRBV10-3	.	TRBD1	TGTGCCATCAGTGAGACCGCGGGACAGGGATACACTGAAGCTTTCTTT	CAISETAGQGYTEAFF
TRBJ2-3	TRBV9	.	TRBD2	TGTGCCAGCAGCGGCCCAACTAGCGGGGAATTCACAGATACGCAGTATTTT	CASSGPTSGEFTDTQYF
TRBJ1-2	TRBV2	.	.	TGTGCCAGCTTGGCCCTTTGGGGCTACACCTTC	CASLALWGYTF
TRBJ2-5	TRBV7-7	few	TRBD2	TGTGCCAGCAGCTTAACTAGCGGGACCCAGACCCAGTACTTC	CASSLTSGTQTQYF
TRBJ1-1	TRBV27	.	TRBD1	TGTGCCAGCAGTTTGATGGGACAGGCGGGGGCTGAAGCTTTCTTT	CASSLMGQAGAEAFF
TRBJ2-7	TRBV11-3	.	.	TGTGCCAGCAGCCCGTTGGAGTCAGACAGGTTTGCCTACGAGCAGTACTTC	CASSPLESDRFAYEQYF
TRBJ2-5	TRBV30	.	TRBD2	TGTGCCTGGGCGGGACTAGCGGGAGGCGGTGAGACCCAGTACTTC	CAWAGLAGGGETQYF
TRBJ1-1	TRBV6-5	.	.	TGTGCCAGATCTCCGAACACTGAAGCTTTCTTT	CARSPNTEAFF
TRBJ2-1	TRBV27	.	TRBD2	TGTGCCAGCAGTTTATCAGGGTGGGGGAGGGGCTCCTACAATGAGCAGTTCTTC	CASSLSGWGRGSYNEQFF
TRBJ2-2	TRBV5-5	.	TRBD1	TGTGCCAGCACATTGACAGGGGACACCGGGGAGCTGTTTTTT	CASTLTGDTGELFF
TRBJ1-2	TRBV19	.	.	TGTGCCAGTAGTCCCATAATAGGGAGAGGCTCAGGTCATGGCTACACCTTC	CASSPIIGRGSGHGYTF
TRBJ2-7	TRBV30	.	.	TGTGCCTGGAGCGGAGGGCCCCAGGCCTTTTACCCCTACGAGCAGTACTTC	CAWSGGPQAFYPYEQYF
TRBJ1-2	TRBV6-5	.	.	TGTGCCAGCCCACCAGAGCGGACAGCCGAGGGCTACACCTTC	CASPPERTAEGYTF
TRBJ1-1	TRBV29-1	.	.	TGCAGCGTTGAACAGTTGGCAGTTGATAAAGCTTTCTTT	CSVEQLAVDKAFF
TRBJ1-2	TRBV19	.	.	TGTGCCAGTAGTAGAACAGGAAACTATGGCTACACCTTC	CASSRTGNYGYTF
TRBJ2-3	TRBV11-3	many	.	TGTGCCAGCAGCCTCACAGATACGCAGTATTTT	CASSLTDTQYF
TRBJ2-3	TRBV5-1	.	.	TGCGCCAGCAATAGCGGCTCCACAGATACGCAGTATTTT	CASNSGSTDTQYF
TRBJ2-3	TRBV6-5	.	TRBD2	TGTGCCAGCAGTTCACTAGCGGGGGGGCCAGATACGCAGTATTTT	CASSSLAGGPDTQYF
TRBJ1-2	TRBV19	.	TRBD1	TGTGCCAGTAGTATACGGACAGGGGTTGGCTACACCTTC	CASSIRTGVGYTF
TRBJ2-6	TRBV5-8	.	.	TGTGCCAGCAGCTCAAACAGGGAGTGGGCCAACGTCCTGACTTTC	CASSSNREWANVLTF
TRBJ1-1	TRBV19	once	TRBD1	TGTGCCAGTAGTATTCAACAGGGGGCTGGCACTGAAGCTTTCTTT	CASSIQQGAGTEAFF
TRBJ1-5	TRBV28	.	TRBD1	TGTGCCAGCAGTTTCGCAGGGGGCGATTACTCCGATCAGCCCCAGCATTTT	CASSFAGGDYSDQPQHF
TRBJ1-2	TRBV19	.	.	TGTGCCAGTAGTGTTGGGCATCGGCATACCTTC	CASSVGHRHTF